The 20 T cell receptor beta chains reported below all come from one sample, sequenced in a study of T cells in Graves' hyperthyroidism and ophthalmopathy. Regions amplified from RNA transcripts were the TCR beta CDR3 regions. Initially, a first-round RT-PCR of the TCR CDR3 employed the HTBI primer set. TCRdb re-analysed the multiplex PCR reads in MiXCR, keeping a single row per CDR3 protein. The sample includes approximately 520,000 distinct CDR3 sequences, approximately 25% of them seen just once. The sequenced material came from blood. These receptors were collected from a woman between 25 and 40 years old with Graves' ophthalmopathy.

The chain has TRBV19 and TRBJ1-5, with D possibly being TRBD1 (6 bases). V lost 7 bases and J lost 3, with 13 bases in between. The germline V gene encodes CDR1 LNHDA and CDR2 SQIVND (reference sequence). The CDR3 runs to 14 residues. In DNA, the CDR3 is TGTGCCAGTACCGTCACAGGGAACAATCAGCCCCAGCATTTT. Protein sequence: CASTVTGNNQPQHF.

The chain is built from TRBV20-1 and TRBJ1-1; tentative D call: TRBD1 (6 bases). The germline CDR1 and CDR2 sequences are DFQATT and SNEGSKA (reference sequence). Trimming removed 8 bases at V and 5 bases at J, with 21 bases between. CDR3 length equals 14 residues. The CDR3 DNA sequence: TGCAGTTGGGTCGGCAGGGGCCGGGGAACTGAAGCTTTCTTT. Protein product: CSWVGRGRGTEAFF.

There are many counts of this clonotype. V usage is TRBV10-3 and J usage is TRBJ1-5; D is ambiguous. V was pared by 0 bases and J by 5 bases, with 2 bases between. There are 12 residues in the CDR3. Germline CDR1 and CDR2: ENHRY and SYGVKD. This chain's CDR3 is CAISESDQPQHF. The CDR3 region has the DNA TGTGCCATCAGTGAGTCCGATCAGCCCCAGCATTTT.

This clonotype has ten or more counts. The genes are TRBV24-1 and TRBJ1-5; D is uncertain. Germline CDR1 reads KGHDR; CDR2 reads SFDVKD. The CDR3 is 14 amino acids. V was clipped by 2 bases and J by 2 bases, with 6 bases between them. The CDR3, as DNA: TGTGCCACCAGTGATTCTGGTGGCAATCAGCCCCAGCATTTT. It translates to CATSDSGGNQPQHF.

This chain connects TRBV6-2 or TRBV6-3 to TRBJ2-7; the D gene is possibly TRBD1 (6 bases). This CDR3 comprises 15 residues. Trimming shortened V by 2 bases and J by 3 bases, and 14 bases separated the two germline ends. The V gene's germline CDR1 is MNHEY and CDR2 SVGEGT. In DNA form, the CDR3 reads TGTGCCAGCAGTTACAGCACCGGGACACACTACGAGCAGTACTTC. Translated, it gives CASSYSTGTHYEQYF.

The rearrangement uses TRBV20-1 and TRBJ1-2; D call uncertain. The CDR3 covers 13 residues. Trimming stripped 3 bases from V and 8 bases from J, with 16 bases between. Germline CDR1 and CDR2: DFQATT and SNEGSKA (reference sequence). The CDR3 spells CSARAGGDHGYTF. DNA for the CDR3: TGCAGTGCTAGGGCAGGAGGAGATCACGGCTACACCTTC.

This clonotype showed up just a few times. V usage is TRBV12-3 or TRBV12-4 and J usage is TRBJ1-1; D is undetermined. The CDR3 totals 16 residues. Trimming shortened V by 3 bases and J by 0 bases, and 14 bases separated the two germline ends. CDR3 nucleotide sequence: TGTGCCAGCAGTTTTAATATTGGGCAGCTGAACACTGAAGCTTTCTTT. It yields the protein CASSFNIGQLNTEAFF.

This clonotype was recorded a few times. This sequence joins TRBV7-7 and TRBJ2-5; D unclear. V shed 2 bases and J shed 0 bases, with 10 bases lying between them. Germline CDR1 SSHAT, CDR2 FNYEAQ (reference sequence). The CDR3 runs to 15 residues. The CDR3 spells CASSLWTGYQETQYF. CDR3 DNA: TGTGCCAGCAGCTTATGGACCGGTTACCAAGAGACCCAGTACTTC. Based on the CDR3 plus reference TRBV7-7 and TRBJ2-5, the full variable domain is GAGVSQSPRYKVTKRGQDVTLRCDPISSHATLYWYQQALGQGPEFLTYFNYEAQPDKSGLPSDRFSAERPEGSISTLTIQRTEQRDSAMYRCASSLWTGYQETQYFGPGTRLLVL.

This chain connects TRBV18 to TRBJ1-1, with TRBD1 matching over 8 bases. This CDR3 comprises 14 residues. CDR1 KGHSH and CDR2 LQKENI come from the germline V gene. Germline trimming cut 3 bases from V and 7 bases from J; bases unmatched to any gene: 7. CDR3 coding DNA: TGTGCCAGCTCACCGGGCCAGGGGGCGGTTGAAGCTTTCTTT. It codes for CASSPGQGAVEAFF. Variable domain in full (rest from reference TRBV18 and TRBJ1-1): NAGVMQNPRHLVRRRGQEARLRCSPMKGHSHVYWYRQLPEEGLKFMVYLQKENIIDESGMPKERFSAEFPKEGPSILRIQQVVRGDSAAYFCASSPGQGAVEAFFGQGTRLTVV.

This clonotype was found many times. The genes are TRBV19 and TRBJ1-2; perhaps TRBD1 as D (5 bases). The CDR3 is made up of 11 amino acids. Trimming stripped 8 bases from V and 3 bases from J, with 7 bases between. Per germline, CDR1 LNHDA and CDR2 SQIVND (reference sequence). The CDR3 coding sequence is TGTGCCAGTCGACAGCACTATGGCTACACCTTC. Its protein is CASRQHYGYTF.

This chain links TRBV29-1 with TRBJ2-2; D possibly uses TRBD1 or TRBD2 (6 bases each). The germline V gene encodes CDR1 SQVTM and CDR2 ANQGSEA. Trimming took 7 bases from V and 4 from J, leaving 13 bases between them. This CDR3 spans 13 amino acids. CDR3 amino acids: CSALEGGTGELFF. The DNA for the CDR3 is TGCAGCGCCCTAGAGGGGGGCACCGGGGAGCTGTTTTTT.

This clonotype was counted many times. The rearrangement joins TRBV10-2 to TRBJ1-1; D not resolved. The germline V and J ends were trimmed by 6 bases and 1 base, with 12 bases remaining between them. Per the germline V gene, CDR1 is WSHSY and CDR2 is SAAADI. There are 14 residues in the CDR3. The CDR3 region is CASRDWESNTEAFF. For the CDR3, the DNA is TGCGCCAGCAGGGATTGGGAGTCGAACACTGAAGCTTTCTTT.

This clonotype showed up many times. A junction boundary mismatches the germline segment, possibly from a read error. This chain connects TRBV12-3 or TRBV12-4 to TRBJ1-1; D unclear. CDR3 size: 13 residues. This chain's CDR3 is CASSLWMNAEAFF. The CDR3 DNA is TGTGCCAGCAGTTTGTGGATGAACGCTGAAGCTTTCTTT.

This clonotype has just a few counts. The rearrangement joins TRBV3-1 to TRBJ1-5; 7 nucleotides agree with TRBD1. Germline CDR1 and CDR2: LGHDT and YNNKEL (reference sequence). The junction had 6 bases not matched to a gene; V was cut back by 0 bases and J by 1 base. The CDR3 has 17 amino acids. DNA for the CDR3: TGTGCCAGCAGCCAAGATTTGTTACAGGGGAGCAATCAGCCCCAGCATTTT. Its translation is CASSQDLLQGSNQPQHF.

This clonotype was seen many times. This chain joins TRBV20-1 and TRBJ1-2, with TRBD1 as a possible D gene (6 bases). The CDR3 length is 14 residues. Between the trimmed V and J ends, which lost 6 bases and 5 bases, there was a span of 19 bases. Germline V CDR1 and CDR2: DFQATT, SNEGSKA (reference sequence). CDR3 DNA sequence: TGCAGTGCCGCCAACAGACAGGCCGAATATGGCTACACCTTC. It codes for CSAANRQAEYGYTF.

This clonotype was recorded at least ten times. The rearrangement uses TRBV6-1 and TRBJ2-5; 7 positions agree with TRBD2. Per germline, CDR1 MNHNS and CDR2 SASEGT. Trimming took 11 bases from V and 5 from J; bases not matched to a gene: 5. The CDR3 contains 11 residues. The CDR3 DNA follows: TGTGCCGGTCGGACTAGGGAGACCCAGTACTTC. Protein: CAGRTRETQYF.

This clonotype was detected ten times or more. This chain uses TRBV5-8 with TRBJ2-2; unclear D gene. This CDR3 has 15 amino acids. The germline CDR1 and CDR2 sequences are SGHTS and YDEGEE. V was trimmed by 4 bases and J by 4 bases, leaving 14 bases between them. The CDR3 bases are TGTGCCAGCAGCCCTAGATTGATAGGCACCGGGGAGCTGTTTTTT. It codes for CASSPRLIGTGELFF.

In its sample, this clonotype was seen many times. In DNA form, the CDR3 reads TGCGCCAGCAGCCAAAGAAAAGGACAGGGGGCAGTCACTGAAGCTTTCTTT. This encodes CASSQRKGQGAVTEAFF. The chain recombines TRBV4-1 with TRBJ1-1; TRBD1 aligns across 11 bases. J gave up 4 bases and V 2 bases, and 9 bases lay outside the gene matches. The CDR3 length is 17 residues. Per the germline V gene, CDR1 is MGHRA and CDR2 is YSYEKL.

This chain links TRBV12-3 or TRBV12-4 with TRBJ1-2; 7 bases fit TRBD1. After removal of 6 bases from V and 8 bases from J, the junction contained 6 bases not matched to a gene. The CDR3 loop spans 12 amino acids. The CDR3 protein is CASRPRDSGYTF. CDR3 in DNA: TGTGCCAGCAGGCCACGGGACAGCGGCTACACCTTC.

This clonotype was detected ten times or more. The genes are TRBV6-2 or TRBV6-3 and TRBJ2-7; 7 positions match TRBD2. Trimming at V came to 7 bases and at J to 2 bases, leaving 5 bases not matched to a gene. Germline-derived CDR1 and CDR2 are MNHEY and SVGEGT. The CDR3 is 13 residues long. This CDR3 is CASTGGFTYEQYF. The CDR3 nucleotides are TGTGCCAGCACGGGAGGATTCACCTACGAGCAGTACTTC.